The clone carrying this T cell receptor (beta chain) has a handful of counts. The antigen is undetermined. This sample was included in a study of cytomegalovirus exposure and HLA in healthy donors. PCR amplification relied on 60 Vbeta primers (plus 13 Jbeta primers). The method was immunoSEQ multiplex PCR; TCRdb's version includes in-frame clones alone and lacks a portion of them. The repertoire holds 70,000 to 100,000 clones, with 80% as singletons. The length of the CDR3 is 17 residues. The germline V gene encodes CDR1 SEHNR and CDR2 FQNEAQ (reference sequence). Trimming took 2 bases from V and 0 from J, leaving 13 bases between them. General observations from the study: With later analysis, a missense DCLRE1C variant became linked to TCR beta V- and J-gene trimming. Certain indistinguishable V segments, among them TRBV6-2 and TRBV6-3, were excluded. Reportedly, diagnosis of cytomegalovirus status by the classifier showed high specificity and sensitivity.

Sequencing input: PBMCs. This clonotype was sampled from a woman aged 45 to 65 in good health and CMV-seropositive. The chain links TRBV7-9 to TRBJ2-2, with D maybe TRBD1 (6 bases). The CDR3 bases are TGTGCCAGCAGCTTAATTGGACAGAGCTCGAACACCGGGGAGCTGTTTTTT. This gives the protein CASSLIGQSSNTGELFF.